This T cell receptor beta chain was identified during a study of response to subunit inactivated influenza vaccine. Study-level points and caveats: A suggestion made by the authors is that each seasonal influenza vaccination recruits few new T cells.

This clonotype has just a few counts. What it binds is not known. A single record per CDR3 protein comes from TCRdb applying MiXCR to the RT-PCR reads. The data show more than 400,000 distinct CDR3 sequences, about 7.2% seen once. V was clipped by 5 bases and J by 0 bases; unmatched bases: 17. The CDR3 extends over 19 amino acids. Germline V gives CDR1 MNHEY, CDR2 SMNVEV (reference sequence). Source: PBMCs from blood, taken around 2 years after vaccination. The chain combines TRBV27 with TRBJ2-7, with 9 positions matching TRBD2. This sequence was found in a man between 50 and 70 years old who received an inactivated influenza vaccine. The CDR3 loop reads CASSEYGASGIQFSYEQYF. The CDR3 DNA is TGTGCCAGCAGTGAATACGGGGCTAGCGGGATACAGTTCTCCTACGAGCAGTACTTC.